Described below is a single T cell receptor (beta chain) sequence and its context. What it recognizes is unknown. This CDR3 has 16 residues. With V trimmed by 5 bases and J by 3 bases, 13 bases remained unmatched. The germline CDR1 and CDR2 sequences are SEHNR and FQNEAQ (reference sequence). This sample stems from a study of shared clonotypes between healthy human individuals. Study as a whole: A few men and a couple of women, aged 18 to 49, were donors.

Whole-study findings and limits: Clonotypes shared by all four donors outscored non-shared clonotypes in generation probability.

Naive CD8 cells comprised CD45RO-negative, CCR7-positively selected cells, excluding terminally differentiated effector memory CD45RA+ cells. This table comes from immunoSEQ multiplex PCR, and its TCRdb copy is limited to in-frame clones, with some not included. Of some 2 million clones detected, 85% to 95% appear once; the ten largest clones hold more than 0.95%. The clonotype was recovered from a man aged 18 to 35 in good health. V usage is TRBV7-9 and J usage is TRBJ2-7; TRBD1 matches 7 bases. Sequencing was performed on naive CD8+ T cells sorted from blood. CDR3 nucleotides: TGTGCCAGCAGCCCAACCTCCTGGACAGGCAACTACGAGCAGTACTTC. This translates into CASSPTSWTGNYEQYF.